The entry below gives a single TCR beta chain sequence along with its context. Antigen: not known. The sample comes from a study of cytomegalovirus exposure and HLA in healthy donors. Broader study findings: The classifier, whose performance was assessed in both the original and validation cohorts, reportedly diagnosed cytomegalovirus status with high specificity and sensitivity.

This CDR3 is 15 amino acids long. From germline, CDR1 is SGHTA and CDR2 FQGNSA. V shed 2 bases and J 2 bases; nucleotides not matched to a gene: 3. With 60 Vbeta and 13 Jbeta primers, the PCR was carried out. In the original analysis: About 80 million unique TCR beta chains, roughly 11 million of them shared, were counted by a later analysis. Generated by immunoSEQ multiplex PCR, the TCRdb table keeps only in-frame clones and is missing some. The V and J calls and clone size were taken over from that table, and D and trimming were inferred from the DNA. The sample yields about 120,000 clones, 80% seen once.

The rearrangement joins TRBV7-2 to TRBJ2-3; TRBD2 matches at 8 bases. Material for sequencing was PBMCs. This TCR derives from a man younger than 40 in good health and CMV-seronegative. The DNA of the CDR3 is TGTGCCAGCAGCTTACAGCGGGGGATCACAGATACGCAGTATTTT. Its protein product is CASSLQRGITDTQYF.